The clone carrying this T cell receptor (beta chain) was observed at least ten times. Its specificity is not known. The read ends 3 residues early relative to the CDR3; the germline J gene fills the gap. TCRdb's copy holds only in-frame clones and misses some; the assay was immunoSEQ multiplex PCR. The sample was found to contain about 34,000 clones, and every one recurs. The entry originates in a study of T cell clonality in common variable immunodeficiency. Whole-study findings and limits: Compared with controls, CVID subjects had fewer shared TCRbeta clones. The cause of increased CVID clonality remains unclear without subpopulation sequencing.

Both groups were predominantly of Caucasian heritage. Blood samples were heparinized, about 4.5 to 9 ml per donor. J gave up 4 bases and V 7 bases, and 7 bases lay outside the gene matches. Germline V gene lookup returns CDR1 SEHNR and CDR2 FQNEAQ (reference sequence). The CDR3 covers 14 residues. V usage is TRBV7-9 and J usage is TRBJ2-7; TRBD1 aligns across 10 bases. Sequencing was performed on peripheral blood mononuclear cells. The sequence came from a person aged 18 to 75 in good health. CDR3 DNA (partial): TGTGCCAGCATTCCGGGACAGGGGATTTACGAG. Translation: CASIPGQGIYE. The CDR3 in full is CASIPGQGIYEQYF.